This TCR beta chain was captured by sequencing in a study of blood T cell repertoires in COVID-19. Whole-study context: Italy, Spain and the United States were the sources of the convalescent and acute COVID-19 samples.

V lost 11 bases to trimming and J lost 3 bases, with 19 bases between them. This CDR3 region has 15 residues. The V gene's germline CDR1 is KGHDR and CDR2 SFDVKD. Sequencing was performed with immunoSEQ multiplex PCR; in TCRdb, only in-frame clones are kept and a portion is missing. Among 150,000 to 200,000 clones listed, roughly 79% were seen once. The chain has TRBV24-1 and TRBJ2-4; tentatively, D is TRBD1 (6 bases). The sequence came from a woman in her 70s with acute or convalescent COVID-19. Sequencing was carried out using peripheral blood. This chain's CDR3 is CAIISGTYDKNIQYF. DNA for the CDR3: TGTGCCATTATATCCGGGACATATGACAAAAACATTCAGTACTTC.